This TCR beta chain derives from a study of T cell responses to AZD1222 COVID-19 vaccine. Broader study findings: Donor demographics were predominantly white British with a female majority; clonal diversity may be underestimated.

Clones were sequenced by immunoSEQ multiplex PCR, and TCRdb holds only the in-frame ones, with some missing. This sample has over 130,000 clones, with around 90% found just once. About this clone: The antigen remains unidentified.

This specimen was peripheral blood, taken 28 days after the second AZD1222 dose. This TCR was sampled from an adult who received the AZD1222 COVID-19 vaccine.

In nucleotides, the CDR3 is TGTGCCAGCACTAGCGGGGGTTTCACCGGGGAGCTGTTTTTT. This translates into CASTSGGFTGELFF. This chain joins TRBV2 and TRBJ2-2; 10 positions agree with TRBD2. With 7 bases clipped from V and 4 bases from J, the junction kept 3 bases outside the gene matches. Germline V lookup: CDR1 SNHLY, CDR2 FYNNEI. CDR3 length: 14 amino acids.